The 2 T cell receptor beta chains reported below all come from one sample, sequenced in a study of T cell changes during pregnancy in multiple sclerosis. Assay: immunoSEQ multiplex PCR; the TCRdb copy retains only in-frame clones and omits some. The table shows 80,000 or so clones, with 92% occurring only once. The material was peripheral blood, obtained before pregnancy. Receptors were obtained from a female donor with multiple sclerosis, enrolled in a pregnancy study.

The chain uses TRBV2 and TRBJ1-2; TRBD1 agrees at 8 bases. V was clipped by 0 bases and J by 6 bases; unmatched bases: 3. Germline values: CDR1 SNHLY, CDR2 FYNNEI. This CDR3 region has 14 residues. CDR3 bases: TGTGCCAGCAGTGAAGCAGACAGGGGAAATGGCTACACCTTC. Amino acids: CASSEADRGNGYTF.

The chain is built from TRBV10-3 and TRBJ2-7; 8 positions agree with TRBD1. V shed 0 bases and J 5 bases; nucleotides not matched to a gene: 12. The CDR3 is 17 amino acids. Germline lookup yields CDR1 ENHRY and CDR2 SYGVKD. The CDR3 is CAISESTGGQGDHEQYF. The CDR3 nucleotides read TGTGCCATCAGTGAGTCGACTGGTGGACAGGGCGACCACGAGCAGTACTTC.